This paragraph covers one TCR beta chain sequence. Which antigen it targets is not known. Base qualities are not provided; no much larger clone lies one nucleotide away. The data originate from a study of blood T cell repertoires in COVID-19 (dated by TCRdb to the early 2020s). With regard to the full study: Samples from collaborators originated in the United States, Italy and Spain and spanned both the acute and convalescent phases of COVID-19. The prospective study material was composed of cDNA or gDNA derived from T cells, B-cell-depleted T cells, or PBMCs. Subjects who had been exposed to COVID-19, were actively infected with it, or had recovered from it provided the deeply sampled blood TCRbeta repertoires that made up the dataset. The repertoires were released in a freely available public database meant as a resource for research on the immune response to SARS-CoV-2. The samples were drawn from the first 160 participants of the ongoing ImmuneRACE study and from some 1,300 subjects provided by 6 global collaborators. The sample metadata nearly always contained a de-identified subject ID, COVID-19 status, age in years and sex. HLA class I and class II types, where available, came from metadata supplied by the sample provider rather than from assay-based typing. Results the study describes overall, beyond this receptor: The amount of clinical and demographic metadata varied by source and participant and was provided uncurated.

V is cut by 6 bases and J by 6 bases, and the space between the germline ends is 23 bases. Including cysteine and phenylalanine, the CDR3 has 17 amino acids. Only the CDR3 DNA stays, 51 bases, in frame from base 1. In the germline V gene (reference sequence), CDR1 corresponds to MNHEY and CDR2 to SMNVEV. The immunoSEQ Assay, a bias-controlled multiplex PCR, was used to amplify TCRbeta CDR3 regions from genomic DNA. The paper's data handling went like this. The number of nucleated cells in each sample was estimated by amplification of reference gene primers within the assay. To quantify the absolute abundance of each unique TCRbeta CDR3 rearrangement, sequence reads were collapsed and filtered. Productive Simpson clonality was computed per sample as the square root of Simpson's diversity index over productive rearrangements. TCRdb stores this immuneACCESS table with in-frame sequences only. Part of the clones is absent; in the studies checked, under half of the shortfall reflects unresolved V genes, and no reason is known for the rest. D and trimming come from the DNA, and the V and J calls and clone size come from that table. The sample has nearly 250,000 clones on record, around 90% of them singletons. The ten top clones hold around 1% of the sample.

Participants in the prospective study were aged about 18 to 89 years, lived in under 30 United States geographic areas, and enrolled through a virtual design. In the prospective study, participants were assigned to cohorts based on the clinical history participants reported in a screening survey and a study questionnaire. A participant counted as exposed if, within 2 weeks of entering the study, that participant had been in contact with someone who had a PCR-confirmed or clinician-diagnosed COVID-19 case. Each participant in the prospective study had whole blood, serum and a nasopharyngeal or oropharyngeal swab collected by mobile phlebotomists. Participants in the prospective study had the option to provide additional blood draws and questionnaires over a roughly two-month period. Before DNA extraction, prospective study blood samples were shipped either frozen or at room temperature.

The specimen was PBMCs or T cells enriched from blood (not recorded which). The clonotype originates from a man aged 50-59 years who had been exposed to COVID-19. The chain employs TRBV27 and TRBJ1-4; the D gene is possibly TRBD1, with 6 bases matching. The CDR3 region: CASSRQQGARVDEKLFF. At the DNA level, the sequence is TGTGCCAGCAGCCGCCAACAGGGAGCCCGGGTTGATGAAAAACTGTTTTTT.